This T cell receptor (beta chain) was recorded in a study of blood T cell repertoires in COVID-19. Study as a whole: Researchers got acute and convalescent COVID-19 samples from the United States, Italy and Spain. Sources were T cells, B-cell-depleted T cells, or PBMCs; the material itself was cDNA or gDNA.

Authors' data handling: Estimates of nucleated cell counts were drawn from the amplification of reference gene primers. Only in-frame clones appear in the TCRdb table, and some are missing; sequencing was by immunoSEQ multiplex PCR. That table furnishes V, J and clone size, whereas the DNA furnished D and trimming. The sample lists 40,000 to 55,000 clones, about four fifths occurring once. CDR1 is KGHDR and CDR2 is SFDVKD in the germline V gene. The CDR3 totals 15 residues. V gave up 4 bases and J gave up 2 bases; unmatched junction bases: 1. The clonotype was recovered from a man in his fifties with active COVID-19. Source material: peripheral blood. The chain uses TRBV24-1 and TRBJ1-6, with 7 bases fitting TRBD1. The CDR3: CATSEGTAYNSPLHF. CDR3 coding DNA: TGTGCCACCAGTGAGGGGACAGCCTATAATTCACCCCTCCACTTT.